This T cell receptor (beta chain) emerged from a study of monozygotic twins with inflammatory bowel disease. This CDR3 has 16 residues. In germline, CDR1 is MNHEY, CDR2 SMNVEV (reference sequence). TCRdb reworked the 5' RACE reads into one entry per CDR3 protein, no DNA. This specimen shows 300,000 to 400,000 distinct CDR3 sequences; the ten leading clones hold 2% to 3%. The gene calls are TRBV27 and TRBJ2-3; TCRdb indicates TRBD1, and absent DNA this call remains unverified. The receptor comes from a human donor with ulcerative colitis or Crohn's disease, or a healthy co-twin of an affected twin (not recorded which). The sample comprised blood. The CDR3 is CASSSGAGELWDTQYF.